This T cell receptor (beta chain) derives from a study of naive and memory T cell subsets (dated by TCRdb to about 2017). Regarding the complete study: An open-source, UMI-based TCR alpha and beta sequencing pipeline was applied to sorted naive and memory peripheral blood T cell subsets. The results of the functional CMV T cell responses matched the IgG serology results in every case. RNA was DNase-treated and reverse transcribed with TCR constant-region primers, mostly using SuperScript III.

TCR alpha and beta chain libraries were amplified separately from the second PCR step onward. Donor CMV status was determined by IFNgamma production from CD4+ T cells after overnight stimulation of fresh PBMCs with CMV viral lysate. Using Miltenyi beads, CD4 T cells were first positively selected, and CD8 T cells were then positively selected from the CD4-negative fraction. Cells were stained for CD3, CD4, CD8, CD45RA, CD27 and a live/dead dye and were sorted on a BD Aria II into four subsets based on CD45RA and CD27. Blood was obtained from a few healthy volunteers, and the blood from each volunteer was fractionated into CD4 and CD8 T cells and subsequently into four differentiation subsets. Around 110 ml of peripheral blood was taken from each donor, and PBMC were separated by density-gradient centrifugation on Ficoll-Paque PLUS. Sorted cells were lysed in RLT buffer, after which RNA was extracted using a Qiagen RNeasy kit and stored at -80 degrees C.

Libraries were constructed by UMI-ligation and nested PCR. The beta constant-region primer consisted of an equimolar mixture of two oligonucleotides that together covered TRBC1 and TRBC2. Four rounds of PCR were used to amplify ligated cDNA, with nested alpha and beta constant-region primers being used together with the SP2 primer. T4 RNA ligase 1 ligated a single-stranded oligonucleotide carrying the SP2 primer and a 12-nucleotide UMI to the cDNA 3' end. The ligation reaction was kept at 16 degrees C for 20-24 hours. To avoid over-amplification, PCR2 was usually performed as a SYBR Green qPCR and halted once a predetermined threshold was reached. Agencourt AMPure XP magnetic beads were used for all purifications after the first. Library quantification was done by Qubit, followed by a TapeStation check on which the main peak was expected at around 650 bp. Pooled libraries were sequenced on an Illumina MiSeq with v2 2x251 paired-end kits, typically giving roughly 0.85-2.2 million reads per sample. Each sample's library went into the pool at roughly 4 nM, and about 4.5-7% PhiX was added to help with cluster recognition. The paper's data handling went like this. V and J genes were assigned to Demultiplexor-processed FASTQ reads by Decombinator through tag matching, with a single base-pair mismatch being allowed. Collapsinator used UMIs to correct both sequencing errors and frequency errors arising from PCR heterogeneity. TCRs were translated and CDR3s were extracted from the conserved cysteine to the FGXG phenylalanine by CDR3Translator, with non-productive sequences being flagged. Gini, Shannon entropy and inverse Simpson indices were calculated on repertoires that had been subsampled to equal numbers of UMI-defined TCRs. Within the linear range, a power law was fitted by maximum likelihood to the distributions of clonotype abundance. Similar UMI counts, unique TCR numbers and clonal distributions were obtained with the pipeline and with MIGEC on one naive CD8 sample. In one analysis, naive TCRs also found in any memory subset of the same donor were removed from the naive repertoire. Repertoires were searched for around 7,300 CMV-associated CDR3 sequences compiled from VDJdb and a published dataset. TCRdb ran its own pipeline on the public reads, namely fastp trimming at Q25 and MiXCR clone calling, and kept in-frame beta chains. Identical CDR3 proteins give one entry, which carries the most common genes and DNA. What appears here as the V and J calls and clone size reflects TCRdb's work, not the paper's. The sample includes 120,000 to 150,000 distinct CDR3 sequences, with approximately 24% observed a single time. The ten largest account for about 0.11% of the sample.

V lost 4 bases and J lost 4 bases; the stretch between them is 18 bases long. Including cysteine and phenylalanine, the CDR3 has 15 amino acids. The retained sequence is limited to the CDR3, 45 bases, with the frame set at the first base. The germline V gene yields SQVTM for CDR1 and ANQGSEA for CDR2. Only a few counts were recorded for this clonotype. No antigen is known for it. No base quality information exists; no much larger clone differs at one position. Broader findings and caveats from the paper: RNA-based TCR counts may be affected by expression changes linked to T cell activation and differentiation. Each clonotype was defined as a single alpha or beta chain sequence rather than as a paired alpha/beta receptor. The repertoire findings for the naive and memory subsets could not be validated, as no ground truth was available. A power law was followed by TCR abundance, with an exponent that differed between naive and memory subsets but was consistent across the three individuals. In both CD4 and CD8 cells, going from naive through CM, EM and EMRA, the Gini index went up while Shannon and inverse Simpson diversity went down. After error correction, over 90% of naive TCR sequences appeared only once, giving much steeper abundance distributions than memory subsets. A few larger clonotypes were found in naive repertoires, especially CD8, and these larger clonotypes were possibly memory cells re-expressing CD45RA.

This chain is built from TRBV29-1 and TRBJ2-3, with no confident D gene call. The sequenced sample was naive CD4+ T cells from blood. Taken with the paper, the label for cell subset or site translates to: naive T cells, CD45RA high CD27+. This TCR was recovered from a human donor in good health. The sequenced DNA: TGCAGCGTTGGGCAATCCTTACGGCTTTCAGATACGCAGTATTTT. This is translated as CSVGQSLRLSDTQYF.